A single sample is the source of the 2 T cell receptor beta chains below, sequenced in a study of OX40 agonist ivuxolimab in advanced cancers. Some clones are missing from TCRdb's copy, which holds only in-frame ones; the method was immunoSEQ multiplex PCR. This table holds roughly 75,000 clones, 80% to 90% found once. The sequenced sample was CD4+ or CD8+ T cells sorted from blood, obtained in a trial of the OX40 agonist ivuxolimab. Source of these receptors: an adult with an advanced solid tumor such as melanoma, head and neck, liver or kidney cancer.

This clone occurred once. The chain is built from TRBV15 and TRBJ2-2, with 7 bases lining up with TRBD1. This CDR3 is built from 17 residues. V dropped 2 bases and J dropped 2; count of bases not matched to a gene: 8. Germline V gene data show CDR1 as LNHNV and CDR2 as YYDKDF (reference sequence). The CDR3 coding sequence is TGTGCCACCAGCAGATATGCCGGGACAGTTAACACCGGGGAGCTGTTTTTT. Its protein product is CATSRYAGTVNTGELFF.

The rearrangement links TRBV7-9 to TRBJ2-5; D unclear. Germline lookup yields CDR1 SEHNR and CDR2 FQNEAQ (reference sequence). V gave up 3 bases and J gave up 5 bases, with 10 bases separating them. The CDR3 consists of 13 residues. The CDR3 loop reads CASSFAPKETQYF. DNA of the CDR3: TGTGCCAGCAGCTTTGCGCCAAAGGAGACCCAGTACTTC.